The 21 T cell receptor beta chains given below trace back to one sample, sequenced in a study of T-cell reconstitution after alpha-beta-depleted transplantation in children. Unique molecular identifiers were used in preparing the TCRbeta library. TCRdb re-derived calls from the PCR reads in MiXCR, one entry per CDR3 protein. The table lists about 7,700 distinct CDR3 sequences, approximately 11% of them singletons. The sample consisted of PBMCs, mostly from graft donor cells, taken 60 days after TCRalphabeta/CD19-depleted stem cell transplant. The receptor set was obtained from a patient aged 2-10 years who had a stem cell transplant for inherited bone marrow failure, so the T cells may come from the graft donor.

This clonotype was detected many times. V is TRBV19 and J is TRBJ1-5; D is perhaps TRBD1 (5 bases). CDR1 is LNHDA and CDR2 is SQIVND in the germline V gene (reference sequence). This CDR3 has 16 amino acids. The ends were cut back, 6 bases at V and 0 bases at J, with 15 bases in the middle. CDR3 sequence reads: CASRLGTLDSNQPQHF. The CDR3 region has the DNA TGTGCCAGTAGGCTGGGGACCCTTGATAGCAATCAGCCCCAGCATTTT.

This clonotype was recorded at least ten times. The chain recombines TRBV20-1 with TRBJ2-3; 9 positions agree with TRBD2. Germline CDR1 and CDR2: DFQATT and SNEGSKA (reference sequence). The CDR3 spans 13 residues. V shed 6 bases and J 1 base; nucleotides not matched to a gene: 2. The CDR3 sequence is CSASSGGTDTQYF. CDR3 DNA sequence: TGCAGTGCCTCTAGCGGGGGCACAGATACGCAGTATTTT.

This clonotype is medium-sized. The CDR3 DNA reads TGCGCCAGCAGCTTCCCTAGCGGACCCACAGATACGCAGTATTTT. Its translation is CASSFPSGPTDTQYF. The chain combines TRBV5-1 with TRBJ2-3; 7 bases match TRBD2. Germline-derived CDR1 and CDR2 are SGHRS and YFSETQ. V trimming: 2 bases; J trimming: 2 bases; junction bases outside the gene matches: 5. The CDR3 is 15 residues long.

This clonotype was counted at least ten times. V usage is TRBV6-1 and J usage is TRBJ2-7, with D perhaps TRBD2 (7 bases). This CDR3 has 13 amino acids. Trimming took 1 base from V and 9 from J, leaving 13 bases between them. Germline V gene data show CDR1 as MNHNS and CDR2 as SASEGT. In nucleotides, the CDR3 is TGTGCCAGCAGTGAAGATCGGGGGGCAAGGCAGTACTTC. It specifies CASSEDRGARQYF.

This clonotype was observed at least ten times. V is TRBV5-4 and J is TRBJ1-2; 7 nucleotides agree with TRBD1. The trim removed 3 bases at V and 3 bases at J, leaving 5 bases unmatched. In germline, CDR1 is SGHNT, CDR2 YYREEE (reference sequence). CDR3 length: 14 residues. The CDR3 DNA reads TGTGCCAGCAGCTCAGTCGGACAGGACTATGGCTACACCTTC. Translated, it gives CASSSVGQDYGYTF.

This clonotype came up many times. The chain combines TRBV27 with TRBJ2-7; no definite D call. Trimming cost V 1 base and J 4 bases, with 14 bases left between them. The CDR3 is 15 residues long. Germline assignment: CDR1 MNHEY and CDR2 SMNVEV (reference sequence). The CDR3 bases are TGTGCCAGCAGTTTATACTGGGGTGAGAGGTACGAGCAGTACTTC. The encoded protein is CASSLYWGERYEQYF.

This clonotype was counted ten times or more. The chain joins TRBV6-2 or TRBV6-3 to TRBJ2-7; TRBD1 matches at 7 bases. The junction had 5 bases not matched to a gene; V was cut back by 6 bases and J by 0 bases. The CDR3 extends over 14 amino acids. The V gene's germline CDR1 is MNHEY and CDR2 SVGEGT. CDR3 protein: CASRKTGSSYEQYF. In nucleotides, the CDR3 is TGTGCCAGCAGGAAGACAGGGAGCTCCTACGAGCAGTACTTC.

This clonotype was counted at least ten times. The chain links TRBV28 to TRBJ2-5, with TRBD2 as a possible D gene (5 bases). Germline CDR1 is MDHEN and CDR2 is SYDVKM. The CDR3 spans 14 residues. V was cut by 4 bases and J by 5 bases, with 14 bases left in between. The CDR3 DNA reads as TGTGCCAGCAGTTCCCCGGCTAGCAGCGAGACCCAGTACTTC. This sequence encodes CASSSPASSETQYF.

This clonotype was seen repeatedly, ten times or more. The V and J genes are TRBV7-6 and TRBJ2-7; D possibly corresponds to TRBD1 (7 bases). The CDR3 sequence is 16 residues long. The germline V gene has CDR1 SGHVS and CDR2 FNYEAQ. The ends were cut back, 5 bases at V and 5 bases at J, with 22 bases in the middle. CDR3 sequence reads: CASSEISGQGGNEQYF. For the CDR3, the DNA is TGTGCCAGCAGCGAAATTAGCGGCCAGGGGGGCAACGAGCAGTACTTC.

This clonotype was observed at least ten times. The V gene is TRBV28, the J gene TRBJ2-7; D call uncertain. The V end was cut by 1 base, the J end by 0 bases, with 7 bases between. The germline gives CDR1 MDHEN, CDR2 SYDVKM. This CDR3 has 14 residues. The CDR3 DNA reads TGTGCCAGCAGTTTATTCGGCCGCTCCTACGAGCAGTACTTC. Protein: CASSLFGRSYEQYF. Full variable domain (outside the CDR3, taken from reference TRBV28 and TRBJ2-7): DVKVTQSSRYLVKRTGEKVFLECVQDMDHENMFWYRQDPGLGLRLIYFSYDVKMKEKGDIPEGYSVSREKKERFSLILESASTNQTSMYLCASSLFGRSYEQYFGPGTRLTVT.

Many counts were recorded for this clonotype. V gene TRBV7-8 combines with J gene TRBJ2-5, with 9 bases that match TRBD1. Germline trimming cut 6 bases from V and 2 bases from J; bases unmatched to any gene: 7. The CDR3 consists of 15 residues. Looked up from germline, CDR1 is SGHVS and CDR2 is FQNEAQ. The CDR3 region is CASRSYGTGQETQYF. The CDR3 coding sequence is TGTGCCAGCAGATCATACGGGACAGGGCAAGAGACCCAGTACTTC.

By sample share, this clonotype is medium-sized (0.01 to 0.1%). The V gene is TRBV28, the J gene TRBJ2-7, with no clear D. The CDR3 is 13 amino acids. V was trimmed by 2 bases and J by 4 bases, leaving 9 bases between them. Germline assignment: CDR1 MDHEN and CDR2 SYDVKM. DNA of the CDR3: TGTGCCAGCAGTTTAGCCGATTTTTACGAGCAGTACTTC. Residues: CASSLADFYEQYF.

The sample holds many counts of this clonotype. V is TRBV6-5 and J is TRBJ2-5; TRBD2 matches 15 bases. V was clipped by 0 bases and J by 1 base; unmatched bases: 0. CDR3 length: 17 residues. The germline V gene encodes CDR1 MNHEY and CDR2 SVGAGI. CDR3: CASSYSGLAGGQETQYF. The CDR3 coding sequence is TGTGCCAGCAGTTACTCGGGACTAGCGGGAGGCCAAGAGACCCAGTACTTC.

This clonotype has at least ten counts. The CDR3 nucleotides are TGTGCCAGTGGACGGGACCGCTATGGCTACACCTTC. Translating it yields CASGRDRYGYTF. The chain uses TRBV12-3 or TRBV12-4 and TRBJ1-2; perhaps TRBD1 as D (5 bases). The CDR3 is 12 amino acids. Trimming stripped 9 bases from V and 4 bases from J, with 12 bases between.

This clonotype was recorded at least ten times. V gene TRBV30 combines with J gene TRBJ2-3, with D maybe TRBD1 (5 bases). Germline V lookup: CDR1 GTSNPN, CDR2 SVGIG (reference sequence). The length of the CDR3 is 15 residues. V was cut by 2 bases and J by 0 bases, with 12 bases left in between. The CDR3 loop reads CAWSLRGLSTDTQYF. CDR3 bases: TGTGCCTGGAGTCTAAGGGGCCTCAGCACAGATACGCAGTATTTT. The variable domain in full, completed from reference TRBV30 and TRBJ2-3, reads SQTIHQWPATLVQPVGSPLSLECTVEGTSNPNLYWYRQAAGRGLQLLFYSVGIGQISSEVPQNLSASRPQDRQFILSSKKLLLSDSGFYLCAWSLRGLSTDTQYFGPGTRLTVL.

This clonotype was counted ten times or more. The chain recombines TRBV21-1 with TRBJ2-7; the DNA was not used to check the table's D call, TRBD2. TRBV21-1 is tagged as a pseudogene. The CDR3 totals 16 residues. The CDR3 protein is CASSDYPGQAFYEQYF. CDR3 bases: TGTGCCAGCAGCGATTATCCGGGACAAGCCTTCTACGAGCAGTACTTC.

This clonotype came up many times. The CDR3 region has the DNA TGTGCCAGCAGGACCGACAGGAGTTATGGCTACACCTTC. Translating gives CASRTDRSYGYTF. The chain uses TRBV28 and TRBJ1-2; D perhaps matches TRBD1 (6 bases). This CDR3 spans 13 amino acids. CDR1 is MDHEN and CDR2 is SYDVKM in the germline V gene. Trimming cost V 6 bases and J 5 bases, with 13 bases left between them.

This clonotype has ten or more counts. This rearrangement joins TRBV6-1 to TRBJ2-7, with D tentatively TRBD2 (6 bases). The germline V gene has CDR1 MNHNS and CDR2 SASEGT. The length of the CDR3 is 13 residues. With 3 bases removed from V and 4 bases from J, the gap between germline ends came to 10 bases. The CDR3 coding sequence is TGTGCCAGCAGTGACGGGGACTTATACGAGCAGTACTTC. Translating it yields CASSDGDLYEQYF.

This clonotype has at least ten counts. The rearrangement joins TRBV6-5 to TRBJ2-3; 7 nucleotides align to TRBD1. Germline loops: CDR1 MNHEY, CDR2 SVGAGI. This CDR3 is built from 16 residues. J was trimmed by 1 base and V by 4 bases; bases with no gene match: 8. Here the CDR3 DNA reads TGTGCCAGCAGTTTGAGGGGGCGAGGGGGCACAGATACGCAGTATTTT. Translating gives CASSLRGRGGTDTQYF.

This clonotype was observed at least ten times. The chain joins TRBV20-1 to TRBJ2-7, with 10 positions matching TRBD1. After removal of 6 bases from V and 6 bases from J, the junction contained 5 bases not matched to a gene. Germline V CDR1 and CDR2: DFQATT, SNEGSKA (reference sequence). The CDR3 length is 12 residues. The CDR3 coding sequence is TGCAGTGCCGGGACAGGGGAGTTCGAGCAGTACTTC. This encodes CSAGTGEFEQYF.

This clonotype showed up many times. The chain links TRBV7-9 to TRBJ1-6; D might be TRBD1 (5 bases). CDR3 length equals 13 residues. Germline V gene lookup returns CDR1 SEHNR and CDR2 FQNEAQ (reference sequence). V lost 5 bases and J 9 bases, leaving 11 bases between the germline ends. The CDR3 reads CASSTRDGSPLHF. CDR3 DNA: TGTGCCAGCAGCACCCGGGACGGTTCACCCCTCCACTTT.